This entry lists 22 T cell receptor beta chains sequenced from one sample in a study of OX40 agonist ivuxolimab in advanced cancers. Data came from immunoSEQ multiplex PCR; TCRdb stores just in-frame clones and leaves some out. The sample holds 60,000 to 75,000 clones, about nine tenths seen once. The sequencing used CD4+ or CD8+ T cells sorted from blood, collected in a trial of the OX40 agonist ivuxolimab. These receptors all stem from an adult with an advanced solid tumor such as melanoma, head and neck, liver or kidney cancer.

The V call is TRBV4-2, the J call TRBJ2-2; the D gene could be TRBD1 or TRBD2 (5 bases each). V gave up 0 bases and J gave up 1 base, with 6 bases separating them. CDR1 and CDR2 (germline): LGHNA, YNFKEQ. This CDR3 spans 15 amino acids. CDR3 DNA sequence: TGTGCCAGCAGCCAAGATGGGGGGAACACCGGGGAGCTGTTTTTT. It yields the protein CASSQDGGNTGELFF.

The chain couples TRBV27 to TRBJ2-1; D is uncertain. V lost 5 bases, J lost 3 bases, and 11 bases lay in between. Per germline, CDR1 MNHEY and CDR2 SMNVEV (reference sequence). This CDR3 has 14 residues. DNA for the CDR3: TGTGCCAGCAGTCAAACGACGGGCTACAATGAGCAGTTCTTC. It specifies CASSQTTGYNEQFF.

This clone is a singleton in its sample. CDR3 in amino acids: CASSQDPGLAGANEQFF. The CDR3 DNA is TGCGCCAGCAGCCAAGATCCAGGACTAGCGGGAGCCAATGAGCAGTTCTTC. J is TRBJ2-1 and V is TRBV4-3; 13 nucleotides line up with TRBD2. V gave up 0 bases and J gave up 6 bases; unmatched junction bases: 5. The CDR3 has 17 amino acids. Per germline, CDR1 LGHNA and CDR2 YSLEER.

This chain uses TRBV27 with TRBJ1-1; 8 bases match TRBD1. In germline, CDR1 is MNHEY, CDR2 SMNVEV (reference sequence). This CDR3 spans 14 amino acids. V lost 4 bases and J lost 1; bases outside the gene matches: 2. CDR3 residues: CASSYDRGNTEAFF. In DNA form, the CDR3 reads TGTGCCAGCAGTTACGACAGGGGGAACACTGAAGCTTTCTTT.

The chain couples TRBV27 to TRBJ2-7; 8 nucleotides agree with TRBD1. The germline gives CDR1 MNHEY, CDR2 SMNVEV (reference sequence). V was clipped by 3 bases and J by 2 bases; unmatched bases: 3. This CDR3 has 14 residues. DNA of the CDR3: TGTGCCAGCAGTTTGGGACAGGCTACCTACGAGCAGTACTTC. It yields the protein CASSLGQATYEQYF.

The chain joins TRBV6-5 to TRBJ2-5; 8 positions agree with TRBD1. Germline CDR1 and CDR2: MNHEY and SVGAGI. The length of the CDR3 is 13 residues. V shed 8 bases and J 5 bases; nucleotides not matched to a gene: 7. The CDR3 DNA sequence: TGTGCCAGCGCGCAGGGGGCCTGGGAGACCCAGTACTTC. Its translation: CASAQGAWETQYF.

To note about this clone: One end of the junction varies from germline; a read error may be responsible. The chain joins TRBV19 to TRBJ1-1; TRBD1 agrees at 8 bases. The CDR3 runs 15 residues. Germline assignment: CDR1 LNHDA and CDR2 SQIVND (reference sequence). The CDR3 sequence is CASRIADRANTEAFF. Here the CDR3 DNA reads TGTGCCAGTAGAATAGCGGACAGGGCGAACACTGAAGCTTTCTTT.

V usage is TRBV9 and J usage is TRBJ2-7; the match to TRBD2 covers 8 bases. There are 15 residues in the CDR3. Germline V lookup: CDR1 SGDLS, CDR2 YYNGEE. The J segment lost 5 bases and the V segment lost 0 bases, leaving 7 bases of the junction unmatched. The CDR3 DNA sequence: TGTGCCAGCAGCGTAGCGGGAGGGCCCCAAAACGAGCAGTACTTC. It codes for CASSVAGGPQNEQYF.

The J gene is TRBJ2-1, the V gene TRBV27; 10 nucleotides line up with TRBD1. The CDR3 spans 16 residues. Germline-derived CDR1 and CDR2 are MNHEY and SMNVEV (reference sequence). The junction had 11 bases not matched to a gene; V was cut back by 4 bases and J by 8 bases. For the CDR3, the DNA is TGTGCCAGCAGTTCGCCCGGGACAGGGGAAGGTGATGAGCAGTTCTTC. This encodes CASSSPGTGEGDEQFF.

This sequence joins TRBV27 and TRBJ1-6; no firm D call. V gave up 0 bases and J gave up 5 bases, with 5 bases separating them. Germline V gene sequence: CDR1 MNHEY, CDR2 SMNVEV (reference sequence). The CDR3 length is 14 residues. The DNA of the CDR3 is TGTGCCAGCAGTTTATCGGTCGATAATTCACCCCTCCACTTT. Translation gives CASSLSVDNSPLHF.

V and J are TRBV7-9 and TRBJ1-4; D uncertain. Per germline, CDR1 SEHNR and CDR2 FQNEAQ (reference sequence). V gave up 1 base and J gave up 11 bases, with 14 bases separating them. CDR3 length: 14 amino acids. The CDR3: CASSLGGEMVKLFF. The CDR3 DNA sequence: TGTGCCAGCAGCTTAGGTGGGGAGATGGTGAAACTGTTTTTT.

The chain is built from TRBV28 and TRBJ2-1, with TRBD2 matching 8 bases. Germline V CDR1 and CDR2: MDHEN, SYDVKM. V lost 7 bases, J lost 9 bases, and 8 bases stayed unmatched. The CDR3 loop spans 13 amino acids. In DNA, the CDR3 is TGTGCCAGCATGTTGGCGGGAGGCCCTGAGCAGTTCTTC. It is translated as CASMLAGGPEQFF.

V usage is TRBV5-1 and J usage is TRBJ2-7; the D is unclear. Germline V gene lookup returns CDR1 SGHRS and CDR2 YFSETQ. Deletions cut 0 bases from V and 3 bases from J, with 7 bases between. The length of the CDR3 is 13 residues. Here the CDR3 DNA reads TGCGCCAGCAGCTTGGAGGTGGGCTACGAGCAGTACTTC. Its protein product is CASSLEVGYEQYF.

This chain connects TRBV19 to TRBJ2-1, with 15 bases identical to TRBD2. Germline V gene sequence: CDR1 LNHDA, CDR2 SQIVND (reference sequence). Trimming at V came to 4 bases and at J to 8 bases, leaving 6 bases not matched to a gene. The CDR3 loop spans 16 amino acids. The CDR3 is CASSTGTSGRPYEQFF. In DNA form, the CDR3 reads TGTGCCAGTAGTACCGGGACTAGCGGGAGGCCGTATGAGCAGTTCTTC.

DNA of the CDR3: TGTGCCTGGAGGACGACGGGCGTAAGGGAGACCCAGTACTTC. Translated: CAWRTTGVRETQYF. The chain links TRBV30 to TRBJ2-5; no reliable D call. The V gene lost 3 bases and the J gene lost 5 bases, with 16 bases spanning the gap. The germline CDR1 and CDR2 sequences are GTSNPN and SVGIG (reference sequence). This CDR3 has 14 amino acids.

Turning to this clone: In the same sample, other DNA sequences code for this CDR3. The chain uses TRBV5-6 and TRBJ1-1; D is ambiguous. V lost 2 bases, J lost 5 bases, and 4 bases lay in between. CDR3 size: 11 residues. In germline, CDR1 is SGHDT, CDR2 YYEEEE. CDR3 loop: CASSLGTEAFF. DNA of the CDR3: TGTGCCAGCAGCTTAGGAACTGAAGCTTTCTTT. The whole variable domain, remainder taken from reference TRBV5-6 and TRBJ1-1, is DAGVTQSPTHLIKTRGQQVTLRCSPKSGHDTVSWYQQALGQGPQFIFQYYEEEERQRGNFPDRFSGHQFPNYSSELNVNALLLGDSALYLCASSLGTEAFFGQGTRLTVV.

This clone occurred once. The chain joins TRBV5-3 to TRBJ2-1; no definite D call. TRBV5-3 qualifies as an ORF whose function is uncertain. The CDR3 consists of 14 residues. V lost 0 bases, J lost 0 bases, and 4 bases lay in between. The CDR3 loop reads CARSLGYSYNEQFF. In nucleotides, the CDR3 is TGTGCCAGAAGCTTGGGGTACTCCTACAATGAGCAGTTCTTC.

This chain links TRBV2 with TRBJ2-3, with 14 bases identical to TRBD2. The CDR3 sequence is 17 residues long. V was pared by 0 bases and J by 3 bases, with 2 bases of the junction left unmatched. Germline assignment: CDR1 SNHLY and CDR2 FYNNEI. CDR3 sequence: CASSEAGLAGGTDTQYF. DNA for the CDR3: TGTGCCAGCAGTGAAGCCGGACTAGCGGGAGGAACAGATACGCAGTATTTT.

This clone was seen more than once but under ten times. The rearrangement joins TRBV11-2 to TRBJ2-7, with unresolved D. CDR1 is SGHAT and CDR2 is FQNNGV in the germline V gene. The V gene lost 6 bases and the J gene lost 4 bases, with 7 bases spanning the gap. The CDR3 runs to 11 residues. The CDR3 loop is CASSREYEQYF. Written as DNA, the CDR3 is TGTGCCAGCAGTCGAGAATACGAGCAGTACTTC. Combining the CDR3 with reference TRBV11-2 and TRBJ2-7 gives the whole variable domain EAGVAQSPRYKIIEKRQSVAFWCNPISGHATLYWYQQILGQGPKLLIQFQNNGVVDDSQLPKDRFSAERLKGVDSTLKIQPAKLEDSAVYLCASSREYEQYFGPGTRLTVT.

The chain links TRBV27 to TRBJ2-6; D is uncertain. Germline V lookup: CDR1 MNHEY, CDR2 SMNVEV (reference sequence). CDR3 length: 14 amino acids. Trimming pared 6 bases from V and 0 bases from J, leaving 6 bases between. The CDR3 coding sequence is TGTGCCAGCAGCCCTTTCTCTGGGGCCAACGTCCTGACTTTC. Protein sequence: CASSPFSGANVLTF.

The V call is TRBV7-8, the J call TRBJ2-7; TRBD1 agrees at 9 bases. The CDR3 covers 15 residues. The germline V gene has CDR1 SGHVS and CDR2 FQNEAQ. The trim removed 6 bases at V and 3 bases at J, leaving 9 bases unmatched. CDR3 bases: TGTGCCAGCAGGCTCGCCGGACAGGGGATCTACGAGCAGTACTTC. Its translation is CASRLAGQGIYEQYF.

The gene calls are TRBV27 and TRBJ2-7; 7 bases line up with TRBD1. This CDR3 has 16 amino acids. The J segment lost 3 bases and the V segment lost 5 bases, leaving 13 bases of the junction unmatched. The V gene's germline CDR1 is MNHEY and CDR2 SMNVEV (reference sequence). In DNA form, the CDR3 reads TGTGCCAGCAGTGGGACGACTCAGGGACAGAGCTACGAGCAGTACTTC. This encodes CASSGTTQGQSYEQYF.